The rows below give T cell receptor beta chains drawn from one sample of a study of regulatory T cells in long-lasting Graves disease. TCRdb ran MiXCR on the multiplex PCR reads and lists one entry per CDR3 protein. The data show 550,000 to 600,000 distinct CDR3 sequences, 15% to 20% seen once. This sample was shared with a second study, whose subject was T cells in Graves' hyperthyroidism and ophthalmopathy.

Sequences were derived from peripheral blood mononuclear cells (PBMCs), sampled at new diagnosis, from a patient treated with antithyroid drugs. Receptor source: a young man with Graves disease. Each CDR3 is given with its conserved first and last residue. A D gene is named only where the DNA matches it firmly. Expanded clones get a size class; other rows say once, few or many, or leave the size out.

clone size	V gene	J gene	D gene	CDR3 protein	CDR3 DNA
once	TRBV28	TRBJ2-2	-	CASSRMTGRGPAGELFF	TGTGCCAGCAGTCGCATGACAGGGAGGGGGCCAGCCGGGGAGCTGTTTTTT
many	TRBV11-2	TRBJ2-7	-	CASSEFLRGGTGYSYEQYF	TGTGCCAGCAGCGAATTCCTAAGGGGGGGGACAGGCTACTCCTACGAGCAGTACTTC
-	TRBV24-1	TRBJ2-3	TRBD2	CATSEGLAGGHDTQYF	TGTGCCACCAGTGAGGGACTAGCGGGAGGTCACGATACGCAGTATTTT
few	TRBV6-2/TRBV6-3	TRBJ1-4	-	CASSYSQDGRNEKLFF	TGTGCCAGCAGTTACTCGCAGGACGGCAGGAATGAAAAACTGTTTTTT
few	TRBV25-1	TRBJ2-3	-	CASGAGSRGTDTQYF	TGTGCCAGCGGTGCCGGGAGTAGGGGCACAGATACGCAGTATTTT
-	TRBV2	TRBJ2-5	-	CASRKTELGTQYF	TGTGCCAGCAGGAAGACAGAACTAGGGACCCAGTACTTC
few	TRBV2	TRBJ2-2	-	CASGPTLNTGELFF	TGTGCCAGCGGCCCTACCCTAAACACCGGGGAGCTGTTTTTT
many	TRBV30	TRBJ2-1	-	CAWSGTRHQEQFF	TGTGCCTGGAGTGGGACCCGCCACCAGGAGCAGTTCTTC
many	TRBV5-1	TRBJ2-1	TRBD2	CASSWGGLAGVDNEQFF	TGCGCCAGCAGCTGGGGGGGACTAGCGGGAGTAGACAATGAGCAGTTCTTC
many	TRBV18	TRBJ2-4	TRBD1	CASSRRQGREDIQYF	TGTGCCAGCTCACGGAGACAGGGTCGGGAAGACATTCAGTACTTC
many	TRBV20-1	TRBJ2-5	TRBD1	CSAGTLGQGQETQYF	TGCAGTGCTGGGACCCTCGGACAGGGCCAAGAGACCCAGTACTTC
many	TRBV12-3/TRBV12-4	TRBJ1-4	TRBD1	CASSFKTGGREKLFF	TGTGCCAGCAGTTTTAAGACAGGGGGCAGAGAAAAACTGTTTTTT
many	TRBV7-3	TRBJ2-5	-	CASSRRAGGEQETQYF	TGTGCCAGCAGCCGCCGGGCTGGAGGGGAGCAAGAGACCCAGTACTTC
many	TRBV20-1	TRBJ2-1	TRBD1	CSAPDGQVASNEQFF	TGCAGTGCCCCGGATGGACAGGTCGCGAGCAATGAGCAGTTCTTC
few	TRBV6-2/TRBV6-3	TRBJ1-5	-	CASSELGSNQPQHF	TGTGCCAGCAGTGAACTGGGATCAAATCAGCCCCAGCATTTT